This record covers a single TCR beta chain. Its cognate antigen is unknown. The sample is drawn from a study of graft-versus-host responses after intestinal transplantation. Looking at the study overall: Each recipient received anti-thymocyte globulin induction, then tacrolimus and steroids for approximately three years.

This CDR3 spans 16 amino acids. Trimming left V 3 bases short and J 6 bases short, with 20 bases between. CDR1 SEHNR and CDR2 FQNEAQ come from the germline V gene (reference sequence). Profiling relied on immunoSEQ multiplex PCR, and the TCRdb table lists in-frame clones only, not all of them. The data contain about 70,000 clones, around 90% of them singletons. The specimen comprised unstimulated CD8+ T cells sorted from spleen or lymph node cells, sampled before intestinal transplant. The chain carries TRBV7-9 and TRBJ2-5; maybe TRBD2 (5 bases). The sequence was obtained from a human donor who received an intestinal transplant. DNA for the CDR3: TGTGCCAGCAGCTTCCCGGCTAGCACCGCCCAGCAGACCCAGTACTTC. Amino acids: CASSFPASTAQQTQYF.